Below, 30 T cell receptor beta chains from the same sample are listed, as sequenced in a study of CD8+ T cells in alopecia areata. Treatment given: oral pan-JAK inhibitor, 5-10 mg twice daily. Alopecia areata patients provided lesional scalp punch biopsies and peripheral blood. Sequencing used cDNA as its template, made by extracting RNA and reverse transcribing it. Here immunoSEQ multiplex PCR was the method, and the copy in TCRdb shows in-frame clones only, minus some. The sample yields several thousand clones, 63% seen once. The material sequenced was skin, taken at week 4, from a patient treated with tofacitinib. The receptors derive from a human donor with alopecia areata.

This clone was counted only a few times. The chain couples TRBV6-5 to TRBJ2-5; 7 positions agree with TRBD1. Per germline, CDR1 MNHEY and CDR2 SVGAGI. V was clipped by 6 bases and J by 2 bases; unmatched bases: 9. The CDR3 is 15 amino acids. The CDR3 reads CASRATGVPQETQYF. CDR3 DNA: TGTGCCAGCAGGGCAACAGGGGTCCCTCAAGAGACCCAGTACTTC.

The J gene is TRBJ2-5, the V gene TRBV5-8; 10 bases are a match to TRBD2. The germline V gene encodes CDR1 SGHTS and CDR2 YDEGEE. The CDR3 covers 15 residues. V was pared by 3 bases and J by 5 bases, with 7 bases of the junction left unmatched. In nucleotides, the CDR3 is TGTGCCAGCAGCTCCTCTAGCGGGAGTTGGGAGACCCAGTACTTC. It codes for CASSSSSGSWETQYF.

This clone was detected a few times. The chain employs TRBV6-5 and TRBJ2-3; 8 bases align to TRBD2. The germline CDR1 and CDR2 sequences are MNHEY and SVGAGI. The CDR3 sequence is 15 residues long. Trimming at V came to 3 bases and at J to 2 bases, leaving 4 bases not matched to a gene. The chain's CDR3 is CASSYTSGNTDTQYF. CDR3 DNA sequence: TGTGCCAGCAGTTATACTAGCGGAAACACAGATACGCAGTATTTT.

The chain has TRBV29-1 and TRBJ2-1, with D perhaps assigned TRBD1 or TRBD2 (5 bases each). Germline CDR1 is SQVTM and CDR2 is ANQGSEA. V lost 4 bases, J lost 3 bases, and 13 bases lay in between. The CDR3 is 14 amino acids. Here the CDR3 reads CSVVTGTIYNEQFF. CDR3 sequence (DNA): TGCAGCGTTGTCACCGGGACGATCTACAATGAGCAGTTCTTC.

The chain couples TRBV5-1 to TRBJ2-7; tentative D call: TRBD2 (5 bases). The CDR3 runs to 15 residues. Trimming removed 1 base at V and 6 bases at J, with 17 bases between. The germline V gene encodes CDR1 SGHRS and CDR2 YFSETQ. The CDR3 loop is CASSLFRESFAEQYF. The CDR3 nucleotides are TGCGCCAGCAGCTTGTTTAGGGAGTCCTTCGCCGAGCAGTACTTC.

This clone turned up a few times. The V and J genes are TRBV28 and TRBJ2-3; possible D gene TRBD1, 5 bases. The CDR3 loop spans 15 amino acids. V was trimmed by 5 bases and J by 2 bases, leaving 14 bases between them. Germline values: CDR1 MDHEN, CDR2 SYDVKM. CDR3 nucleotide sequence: TGTGCCAGCAGTGGGGCGTGGGATCACACAGATACGCAGTATTTT. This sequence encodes CASSGAWDHTDTQYF.

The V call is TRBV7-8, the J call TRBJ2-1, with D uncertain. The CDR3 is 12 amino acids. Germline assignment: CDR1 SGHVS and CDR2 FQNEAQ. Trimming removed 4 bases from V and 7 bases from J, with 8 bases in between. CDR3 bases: TGTGCCAGCAGCTCGACTGGAAATGAGCAGTTCTTC. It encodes CASSSTGNEQFF.

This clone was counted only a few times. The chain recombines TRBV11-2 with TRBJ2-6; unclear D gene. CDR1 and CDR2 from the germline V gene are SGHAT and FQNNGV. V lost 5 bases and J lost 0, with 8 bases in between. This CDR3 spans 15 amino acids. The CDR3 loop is CASSPVRSGANVLTF. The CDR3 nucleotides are TGTGCCAGCAGCCCCGTTCGCTCTGGGGCCAACGTCCTGACTTTC.

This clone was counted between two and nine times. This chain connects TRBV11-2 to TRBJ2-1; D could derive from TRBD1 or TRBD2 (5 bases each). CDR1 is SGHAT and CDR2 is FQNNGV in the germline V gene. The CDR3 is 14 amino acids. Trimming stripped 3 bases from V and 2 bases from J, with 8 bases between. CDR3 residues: CASSLGETYNEQFF. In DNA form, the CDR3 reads TGTGCCAGCAGCTTGGGGGAAACCTACAATGAGCAGTTCTTC.

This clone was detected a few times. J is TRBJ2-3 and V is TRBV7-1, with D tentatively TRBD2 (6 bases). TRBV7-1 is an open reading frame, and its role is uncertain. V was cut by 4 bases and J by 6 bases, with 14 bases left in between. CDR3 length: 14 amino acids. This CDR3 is CASSLASGLDTQYF. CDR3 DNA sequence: TGTGCCAGCAGCTTAGCCAGCGGGCTTGATACGCAGTATTTT.

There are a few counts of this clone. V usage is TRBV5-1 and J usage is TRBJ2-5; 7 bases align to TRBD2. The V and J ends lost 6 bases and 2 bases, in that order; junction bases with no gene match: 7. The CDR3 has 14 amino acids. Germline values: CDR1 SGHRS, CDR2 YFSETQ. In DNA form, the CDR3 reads TGCGCCAGCAACGCCGCAGCGGGACAAGAGACCCAGTACTTC. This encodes CASNAAAGQETQYF.

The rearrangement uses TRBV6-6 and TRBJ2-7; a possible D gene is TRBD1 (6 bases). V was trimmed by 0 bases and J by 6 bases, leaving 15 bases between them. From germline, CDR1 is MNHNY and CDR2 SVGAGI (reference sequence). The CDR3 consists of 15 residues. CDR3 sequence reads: CASSYSRDIAAEQYF. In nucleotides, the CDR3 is TGTGCCAGCAGTTACTCGAGGGACATAGCCGCCGAGCAGTACTTC.

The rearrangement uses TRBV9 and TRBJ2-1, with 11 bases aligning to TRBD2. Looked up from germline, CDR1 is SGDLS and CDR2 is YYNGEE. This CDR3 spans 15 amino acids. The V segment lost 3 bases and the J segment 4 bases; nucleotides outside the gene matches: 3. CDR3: CASSATSGDYNEQFF. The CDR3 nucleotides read TGTGCCAGCAGCGCGACTAGCGGGGATTACAATGAGCAGTTCTTC.

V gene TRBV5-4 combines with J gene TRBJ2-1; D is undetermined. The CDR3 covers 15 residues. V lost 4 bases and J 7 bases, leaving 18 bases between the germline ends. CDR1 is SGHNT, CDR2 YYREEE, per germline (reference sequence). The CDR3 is CASSTKEHAWNEQFF. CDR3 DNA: TGTGCCAGCAGCACCAAAGAGCACGCCTGGAATGAGCAGTTCTTC.

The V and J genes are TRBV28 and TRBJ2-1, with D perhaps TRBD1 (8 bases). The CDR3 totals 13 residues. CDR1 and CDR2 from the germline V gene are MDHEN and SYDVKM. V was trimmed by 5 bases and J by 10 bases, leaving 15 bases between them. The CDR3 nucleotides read TGTGCCAGCAGTCGGGGGGACAGGCGAGAGCAGTTCTTC. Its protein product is CASSRGDRREQFF.

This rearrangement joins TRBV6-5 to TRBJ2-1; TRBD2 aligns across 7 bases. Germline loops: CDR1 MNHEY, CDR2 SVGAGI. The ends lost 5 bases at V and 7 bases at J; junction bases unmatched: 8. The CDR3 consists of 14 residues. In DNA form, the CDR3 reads TGTGCCAGCAGTAAGGAGCGCGGGAGAAATGAGCAGTTCTTC. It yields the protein CASSKERGRNEQFF.

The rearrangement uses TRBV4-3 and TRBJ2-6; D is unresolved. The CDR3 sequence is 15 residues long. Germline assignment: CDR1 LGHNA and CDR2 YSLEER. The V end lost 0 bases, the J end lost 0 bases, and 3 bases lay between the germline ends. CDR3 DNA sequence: TGCGCCAGCAGCCAAGATATCTCTGGGGCCAACGTCCTGACTTTC. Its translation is CASSQDISGANVLTF.

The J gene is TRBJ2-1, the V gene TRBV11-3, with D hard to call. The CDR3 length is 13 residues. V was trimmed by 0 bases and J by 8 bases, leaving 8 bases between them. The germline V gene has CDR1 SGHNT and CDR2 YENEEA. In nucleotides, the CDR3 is TGTGCCAGCAGCTTAGATGTACGTGATGAGCAGTTCTTC. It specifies CASSLDVRDEQFF. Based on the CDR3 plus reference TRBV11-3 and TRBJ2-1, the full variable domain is EAGVVQSPRYKIIEKKQPVAFWCNPISGHNTLYWYLQNLGQGPELLIRYENEEAVDDSQLPKDRFSAERLKGVDSTLKIQPAELGDSAVYLCASSLDVRDEQFFGPGTRLTVL.

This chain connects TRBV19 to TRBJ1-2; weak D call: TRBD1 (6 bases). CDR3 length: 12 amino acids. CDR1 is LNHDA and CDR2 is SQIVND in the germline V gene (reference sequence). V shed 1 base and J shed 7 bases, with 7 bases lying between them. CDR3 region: CASSIGGAGYTF. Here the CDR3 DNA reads TGTGCCAGTAGTATAGGGGGGGCTGGCTACACCTTC.

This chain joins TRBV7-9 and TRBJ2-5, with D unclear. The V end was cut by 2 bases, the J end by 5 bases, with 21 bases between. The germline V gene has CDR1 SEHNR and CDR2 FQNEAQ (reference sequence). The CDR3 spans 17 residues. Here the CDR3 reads CASSLPPLAGGRETQYF. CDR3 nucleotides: TGTGCCAGCAGCTTACCACCCTTGGCAGGCGGCCGGGAGACCCAGTACTTC.

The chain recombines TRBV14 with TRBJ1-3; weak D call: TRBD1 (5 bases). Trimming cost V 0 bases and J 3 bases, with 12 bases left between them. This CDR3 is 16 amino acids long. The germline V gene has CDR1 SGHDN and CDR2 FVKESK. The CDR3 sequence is CASSQEYGGFGNTIYF. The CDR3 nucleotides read TGTGCCAGCAGCCAAGAATACGGGGGATTTGGAAACACCATATATTTT. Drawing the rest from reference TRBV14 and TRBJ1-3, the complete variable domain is EAGVTQFPSHSVIEKGQTVTLRCDPISGHDNLYWYRRVMGKEIKFLLHFVKESKQDESGMPNNRFLAERTGGTYSTLKVQPAELEDSGVYFCASSQEYGGFGNTIYFGEGSWLTVV.

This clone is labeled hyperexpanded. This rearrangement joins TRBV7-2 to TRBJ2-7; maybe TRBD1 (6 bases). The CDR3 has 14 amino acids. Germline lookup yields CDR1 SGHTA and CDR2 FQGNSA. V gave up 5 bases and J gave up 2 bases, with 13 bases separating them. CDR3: CASSPSTGPYEQYF. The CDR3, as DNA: TGTGCCAGCAGCCCGTCGACAGGACCCTACGAGCAGTACTTC. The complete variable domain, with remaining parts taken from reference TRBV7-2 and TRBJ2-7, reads GAGVSQSPSNKVTEKGKDVELRCDPISGHTALYWYRQSLGQGLEFLIYFQGNSAPDKSGLPSDRFSAERTGGSVSTLTIQRTQQEDSAVYLCASSPSTGPYEQYFGPGTRLTVT.

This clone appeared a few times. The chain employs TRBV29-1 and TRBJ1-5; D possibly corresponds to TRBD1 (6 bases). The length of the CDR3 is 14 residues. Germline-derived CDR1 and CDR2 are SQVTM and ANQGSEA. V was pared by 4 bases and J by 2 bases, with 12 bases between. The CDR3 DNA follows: TGCAGCGTTGTATCAGGGGAGGGCAATCAGCCCCAGCATTTT. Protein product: CSVVSGEGNQPQHF.

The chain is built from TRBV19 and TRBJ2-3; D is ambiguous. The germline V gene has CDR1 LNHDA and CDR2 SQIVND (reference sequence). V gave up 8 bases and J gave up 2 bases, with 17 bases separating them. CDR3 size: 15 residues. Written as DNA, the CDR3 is TGTGCCAGTTCCGGCGGATTTAGCTACACAGATACGCAGTATTTT. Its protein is CASSGGFSYTDTQYF.

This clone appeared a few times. The CDR3 region is CSGASGDEQFF. CDR3 nucleotide sequence: TGCAGCGGAGCCTCCGGGGATGAGCAGTTCTTC. V and J are TRBV29-1 and TRBJ2-1, with D possibly TRBD2 on 5 matching bases. This CDR3 comprises 11 residues. V was cut by 7 bases and J by 8 bases, with 12 bases left in between. The V gene's germline CDR1 is SQVTM and CDR2 ANQGSEA.

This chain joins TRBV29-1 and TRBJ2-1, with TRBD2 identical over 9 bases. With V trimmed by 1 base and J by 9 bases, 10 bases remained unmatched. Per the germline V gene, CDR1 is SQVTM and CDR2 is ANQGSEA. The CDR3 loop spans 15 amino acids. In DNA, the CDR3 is TGCAGCGTTGAAGTTTCTAGCGGGACCGGTGGTGAGCAGTTCTTC. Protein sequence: CSVEVSSGTGGEQFF.

The CDR3 spells CASSQGAQETQYF. In nucleotides, the CDR3 is TGCGCCAGCAGCCAAGGGGCCCAAGAGACCCAGTACTTC. The J gene is TRBJ2-5, the V gene TRBV4-1; D not resolved. The V end lost 1 base, the J end lost 1 base, and 4 bases lay between the germline ends. Germline CDR1 MGHRA, CDR2 YSYEKL. The CDR3 is 13 amino acids.

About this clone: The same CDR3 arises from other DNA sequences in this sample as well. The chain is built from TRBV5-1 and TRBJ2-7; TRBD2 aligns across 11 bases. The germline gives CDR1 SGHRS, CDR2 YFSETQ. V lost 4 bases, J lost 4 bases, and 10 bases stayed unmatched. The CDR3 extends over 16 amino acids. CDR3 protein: CASSLIAGGIVYEQYF. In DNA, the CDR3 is TGCGCCAGCAGCCTGATAGCGGGAGGGATTGTTTACGAGCAGTACTTC. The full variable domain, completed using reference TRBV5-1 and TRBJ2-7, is KAGVTQTPRYLIKTRGQQVTLSCSPISGHRSVSWYQQTPGQGLQFLFEYFSETQRNKGNFPGRFSGRQFSNSRSEMNVSTLELGDSALYLCASSLIAGGIVYEQYFGPGTRLTVT.

CDR3 sequence: CASSLRRAEYNEQFF. In DNA, the CDR3 is TGCGCCAGCAGCCTCCGGCGGGCGGAATACAATGAGCAGTTCTTC. The chain employs TRBV5-1 and TRBJ2-1; the D gene is possibly TRBD2 (5 bases). From germline, CDR1 is SGHRS and CDR2 YFSETQ. Trimming stripped 4 bases from V and 4 bases from J, with 15 bases between. The CDR3 runs 15 residues. The entire variable domain, with the rest obtained from reference TRBV5-1 and TRBJ2-1, is as follows: KAGVTQTPRYLIKTRGQQVTLSCSPISGHRSVSWYQQTPGQGLQFLFEYFSETQRNKGNFPGRFSGRQFSNSRSEMNVSTLELGDSALYLCASSLRRAEYNEQFFGPGTRLTVL.

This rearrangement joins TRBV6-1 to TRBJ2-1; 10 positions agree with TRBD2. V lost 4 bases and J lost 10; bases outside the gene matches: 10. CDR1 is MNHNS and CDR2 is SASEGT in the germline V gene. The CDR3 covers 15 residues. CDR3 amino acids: CASSVGLAGELEQFF. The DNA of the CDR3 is TGTGCCAGCAGTGTGGGGCTAGCGGGAGAGTTGGAGCAGTTCTTC.